A single sample is the source of the 5 T cell receptor beta chains below, sequenced in a study of identical twins. Using its own MiXCR run on the 5' RACE reads, TCRdb lists one record per CDR3 protein. The sample holds 310,000 or so distinct CDR3 sequences, about 8.1% seen once. The sample also formed part of further work on yellow fever vaccine responses in identical twins.

Sequencing input: memory (CD45RO+) T cells sorted from blood. Source of these receptors: a woman between 18 and 29 years old in good health.

This clonotype turned up a few times. The V gene is TRBV2, the J gene TRBJ2-7, with 10 bases aligning to TRBD2. CDR1 SNHLY and CDR2 FYNNEI come from the germline V gene. Trimming at V came to 7 bases and at J to 6 bases, leaving 9 bases not matched to a gene. The CDR3 is 14 amino acids. Written as DNA, the CDR3 is TGTGCCAGCAAAGCTAGCGGGAGCGAGGGCGAGCAGTACTTC. This translates into CASKASGSEGEQYF. The full variable domain, completed using reference TRBV2 and TRBJ2-7, is EPEVTQTPSHQVTQMGQEVILRCVPISNHLYFYWYRQILGQKVEFLVSFYNNEISEKSEIFDDQFSVERPDGSNFTLKIRSTKLEDSAMYFCASKASGSEGEQYFGPGTRLTVT.

This clonotype has a handful of counts. The chain combines TRBV6-5 with TRBJ1-5; weak D call: TRBD1 (5 bases). The V end lost 4 bases, the J end lost 1 base, and 14 bases lay between the germline ends. Germline CDR1 and CDR2: MNHEY and SVGAGI. The CDR3 extends over 16 amino acids. CDR3 protein: CASSSLQGTSNQPQHF. The DNA for the CDR3 is TGTGCCAGCAGTTCGCTGCAGGGTACGAGCAATCAGCCCCAGCATTTT.

Many counts were recorded for this clonotype. The V call is TRBV20-1, the J call TRBJ1-2; D may be TRBD1 (6 bases). The CDR3 consists of 14 residues. Between the trimmed V and J ends, which lost 6 bases and 3 bases, there was a span of 17 bases. CDR1 and CDR2 (germline): DFQATT, SNEGSKA (reference sequence). The CDR3 nucleotides read TGCAGTGCCTCCATACAGGGTTTAGACTATGGCTACACCTTC. Translating gives CSASIQGLDYGYTF.

V and J are TRBV6-1 and TRBJ1-5, with D tentatively TRBD1 (6 bases). The V gene's germline CDR1 is MNHNS and CDR2 SASEGT. Trimming cost V 6 bases and J 6 bases, with 12 bases left between them. This CDR3 region has 13 residues. CDR3 nucleotides: TGTGCCAGCAGGGAACAGGGCGGTCAGCCCCAGCATTTT. It translates to CASREQGGQPQHF.

This rearrangement joins TRBV5-6 to TRBJ2-3; 8 bases are shared with TRBD2. V trimming: 2 bases; J trimming: 1 base; junction bases outside the gene matches: 12. Germline values: CDR1 SGHDT, CDR2 YYEEEE. The CDR3 covers 18 residues. CDR3 nucleotide sequence: TGTGCCAGCAGCTTAGGTCGGGAGGGCCTATTTGGCACAGATACGCAGTATTTT. Encoded protein: CASSLGREGLFGTDTQYF.